Presented here are 30 T cell receptor beta chains from one specimen sequenced in a study of T-cell memory formation after mild COVID-19. TCRdb re-derived calls from the 5' RACE reads in MiXCR, one entry per CDR3 protein. Of 350,000 or so distinct CDR3 sequences listed, roughly 21% are singletons. The material sequenced was PBMCs or a T cell subset sorted from them (not recorded which). The receptors originated from an adult woman who had mild COVID-19 (a few samples of this study predate the infection). Cell type and time point are not known.

This clonotype occurred a few times. The rearrangement uses TRBV5-1 and TRBJ2-3; D possibly corresponds to TRBD1 (6 bases). The CDR3 extends over 16 amino acids. Germline CDR1 SGHRS, CDR2 YFSETQ. The V end lost 0 bases, the J end lost 0 bases, and 11 bases lay between the germline ends. CDR3 nucleotide sequence: TGCGCCAGCAGCTTGGAGGACAGCCTTAGCACAGATACGCAGTATTTT. The encoded protein is CASSLEDSLSTDTQYF. Filled out from reference TRBV5-1 and TRBJ2-3, the complete variable domain reads KAGVTQTPRYLIKTRGQQVTLSCSPISGHRSVSWYQQTPGQGLQFLFEYFSETQRNKGNFPGRFSGRQFSNSRSEMNVSTLELGDSALYLCASSLEDSLSTDTQYFGPGTRLTVL.

The chain has TRBV29-1 and TRBJ2-1, with 10 nucleotides matching TRBD2. CDR1 and CDR2 (germline): SQVTM, ANQGSEA. After removal of 3 bases from V and 15 bases from J, the junction contained 14 bases not matched to a gene. The CDR3 contains 14 residues. Here the CDR3 reads CSVELRLAGARRFF. CDR3 DNA sequence: TGCAGCGTTGAGTTGCGTCTAGCGGGGGCCCGGCGGTTCTTC.

In its sample, this clonotype was seen a few times. The rearrangement joins TRBV5-1 to TRBJ2-7; 7 bases are shared with TRBD2. The CDR3 runs 13 residues. V dropped 3 bases and J dropped 2; count of bases not matched to a gene: 2. The germline CDR1 and CDR2 sequences are SGHRS and YFSETQ. CDR3: CASSWTSAYEQYF. For the CDR3, the DNA is TGCGCCAGCAGCTGGACTAGTGCCTACGAGCAGTACTTC.

This clonotype was seen only a few times. V and J are TRBV7-7 and TRBJ2-5, with D possibly matching TRBD2 (5 bases). CDR1 SSHAT and CDR2 FNYEAQ come from the germline V gene (reference sequence). Deletions cut 5 bases from V and 9 bases from J, with 16 bases between. The CDR3 is made up of 13 amino acids. DNA for the CDR3: TGTGCCAGCAGCCGGGATTCTGCCGGGTCCCAGTACTTC. This translates into CASSRDSAGSQYF.

This clonotype was found a few times. The rearrangement uses TRBV29-1 and TRBJ1-2; 7 positions match TRBD1. In germline, CDR1 is SQVTM, CDR2 ANQGSEA. CDR3 size: 17 residues. V was pared by 1 base and J by 8 bases, with 19 bases of the junction left unmatched. CDR3 DNA: TGCAGCGTTGAAGCCTTTGGGCGGAGGGGGCTAGCGGGAGGCTACACCTTC. This translates into CSVEAFGRRGLAGGYTF.

This clonotype came up a few times. The gene calls are TRBV4-1 and TRBJ2-1; 8 nucleotides align to TRBD2. Germline loops: CDR1 MGHRA, CDR2 YSYEKL. The CDR3 loop spans 20 amino acids. With V trimmed by 0 bases and J by 1 base, 14 bases remained unmatched. The CDR3 DNA reads TGCGCCAGCAGCCAAGAAGTGGTGGTAGCGGGGCAACCATCCTACAATGAGCAGTTCTTC. It specifies CASSQEVVVAGQPSYNEQFF.

This clonotype was observed a few times. CDR3 sequence: CASSVGAGGTNEQFF. CDR3 DNA: TGTGCCAGCAGCGTAGGTGCGGGGGGGACCAATGAGCAGTTCTTC. The V and J genes are TRBV9 and TRBJ2-1, with 9 bases lining up with TRBD2. V shed 0 bases, J shed 6 bases, and the junction held 4 bases outside the gene matches. Germline CDR1 and CDR2: SGDLS and YYNGEE. This CDR3 comprises 15 residues.

In this sample, this clonotype turned up a few times. The J gene is TRBJ2-3, the V gene TRBV21-1; the table calls TRBD2, which could not be checked here. TRBV21-1 constitutes a pseudogene. The CDR3 sequence is 14 residues long. CDR3 sequence reads: CASSKEGNPNTQYF. The DNA for the CDR3 is TGTGCCAGCAGCAAAGAGGGCAACCCTAATACGCAGTATTTT.

In this sample, this clonotype turned up a few times. The V call is TRBV5-4, the J call TRBJ2-1, with 14 bases fitting TRBD2. Germline-derived CDR1 and CDR2 are SGHNT and YYREEE (reference sequence). V trimming: 7 bases; J trimming: 5 bases; junction bases outside the gene matches: 5. This CDR3 has 15 amino acids. CDR3 coding DNA: TGTGCCAGCGGGGGGACTAGCGGGGGAGACAATGAGCAGTTCTTC. It yields the protein CASGGTSGGDNEQFF.

This clonotype has only a few counts. The chain carries TRBV7-8 and TRBJ2-5, with 8 bases that match TRBD1. This CDR3 contains 15 residues. Trimming at V came to 5 bases and at J to 5 bases, leaving 10 bases not matched to a gene. Germline V CDR1 and CDR2: SGHVS, FQNEAQ. Written as DNA, the CDR3 is TGTGCCAGCAGCCAGAGGACAGGGTGGGGGGAGACCCAGTACTTC. Translating it yields CASSQRTGWGETQYF.

The rearrangement uses TRBV25-1 and TRBJ2-1; D gene ambiguous. The germline V gene has CDR1 MGHDK and CDR2 SYGVNS. Trimming took 3 bases from V and 10 from J, leaving 7 bases between them. The CDR3 contains 11 residues. The DNA for the CDR3 is TGTGCCAGCAGTGACAGTCACGAGCAGTTCTTC. Amino acid sequence: CASSDSHEQFF. Supplemented by reference TRBV25-1 and TRBJ2-1, the full variable domain reads EADIYQTPRYLVIGTGKKITLECSQTMGHDKMYWYQQDPGMELHLIHYSYGVNSTEKGDLSSESTVSRIRTEHFPLTLESARPSHTSQYLCASSDSHEQFFGPGTRLTVL.

This clonotype turned up a few times. The chain combines TRBV20-1 with TRBJ1-1; D gene uncertain. V dropped 2 bases and J dropped 6 bases, with 13 bases sitting between them. The V gene's germline CDR1 is DFQATT and CDR2 SNEGSKA (reference sequence). This CDR3 comprises 13 residues. CDR3 sequence (DNA): TGCAGTGCTAGATCCCCCCTCGTCCCTGAAGCTTTCTTT. Amino acids: CSARSPLVPEAFF.

CDR3 coding DNA: TGTGCCAGCAGCGCCGGGACAGGGGCTGCGGAGACCCAGTACTTC. This encodes CASSAGTGAAETQYF. V usage is TRBV5-5 and J usage is TRBJ2-5, with 10 bases identical to TRBD1. V shed 4 bases, J shed 5 bases, and the junction held 8 bases outside the gene matches. Germline-derived CDR1 and CDR2 are SGHKS and YYEKEE (reference sequence). CDR3 length equals 15 residues.

This clonotype showed up just a few times. This chain uses TRBV29-1 with TRBJ2-1, with 7 bases identical to TRBD2. CDR3 length equals 13 residues. V lost 4 bases and J lost 3; bases outside the gene matches: 3. Germline lookup yields CDR1 SQVTM and CDR2 ANQGSEA. The CDR3 DNA is TGCAGCGTTGGTCGGGAGGTCTACAATGAGCAGTTCTTC. It encodes CSVGREVYNEQFF.

This clonotype appeared a single time. A read error may account for a junction end that differs from germline. J is TRBJ2-1 and V is TRBV29-1; 8 bases are a match to TRBD2. The CDR3 length is 10 residues. Per the germline V gene, CDR1 is SQVTM and CDR2 is ANQGSEA. Here the CDR3 reads CSVEPGGKGF. The CDR3 nucleotides are TGCAGCGTTGAGCCGGGGGGGAAAGGCTTC.

This clonotype was detected a few times. The chain couples TRBV5-6 to TRBJ2-3, with 7 bases aligning to TRBD1. This CDR3 region has 16 residues. The J segment lost 0 bases and the V segment lost 2 bases, leaving 6 bases of the junction unmatched. CDR1 SGHDT and CDR2 YYEEEE come from the germline V gene. The DNA for the CDR3 is TGTGCCAGCAGCTTCTCTACAGGGGTCAGCACAGATACGCAGTATTTT. Protein: CASSFSTGVSTDTQYF.

A few counts support this clonotype. The chain has TRBV12-3 or TRBV12-4 and TRBJ2-5; TRBD2 might be the D (6 bases). CDR3 length: 15 residues. V was shortened by 6 bases and J by 5 bases, with 19 bases between the two germline ends. CDR3 region: CASSSGGLRRETQYF. In DNA, the CDR3 is TGTGCCAGCAGCTCCGGGGGACTCAGGCGGGAGACCCAGTACTTC.

Notes on this clonotype: The junction departs from germline at one end; a sequencing error may be responsible. The chain couples TRBV7-9 to TRBJ1-3; D perhaps matches TRBD1 (5 bases). Germline CDR1 and CDR2: SEHNR and FQNEAQ (reference sequence). The CDR3 totals 13 residues. This chain's CDR3 is CASSSGTAGTWHF. CDR3 sequence (DNA): TGTGCCAGCAGCTCTGGGACGGCGGGGACTTGGCATTTT.

This sequence joins TRBV9 and TRBJ2-1, with D maybe TRBD2 (5 bases). CDR1 and CDR2 (germline): SGDLS, YYNGEE. V lost 4 bases, J lost 8 bases, and 13 bases lay in between. This CDR3 comprises 13 residues. CDR3 loop: CASSPGGIDEQFF. The CDR3 coding sequence is TGTGCCAGCAGCCCCGGAGGCATCGATGAGCAGTTCTTC.

This clonotype has a handful of counts. The chain employs TRBV7-9 and TRBJ1-1, with unresolved D. This CDR3 is 14 amino acids long. V was cut by 7 bases and J by 0 bases, with 12 bases left in between. Germline V lookup: CDR1 SEHNR, CDR2 FQNEAQ (reference sequence). CDR3 coding DNA: TGTGCCAGCACCTTCGGGCTAATGAACACTGAAGCTTTCTTT. Translation: CASTFGLMNTEAFF.

A remark on this clonotype: Because the CDR3 is missing its conserved closing phenylalanine or tryptophan, this is likely a read error. The chain joins TRBV20-1 to TRBJ1-2; maybe TRBD1 (5 bases). CDR3 length: 14 residues. Per germline, CDR1 DFQATT and CDR2 SNEGSKA (reference sequence). With 1 base removed from V and 5 bases from J, the gap between germline ends came to 14 bases. The CDR3 sequence: CSARVEGRYYGYTL. In DNA form, the CDR3 reads TGCAGTGCTAGAGTTGAGGGGAGGTATTATGGCTACACCTTA.

This clonotype has just a few counts. The rearrangement uses TRBV4-1 and TRBJ2-2; 9 nucleotides align to TRBD2. The CDR3 consists of 19 residues. In germline, CDR1 is MGHRA, CDR2 YSYEKL. With 0 bases clipped from V and 4 bases from J, the junction kept 12 bases outside the gene matches. The CDR3 coding sequence is TGCGCCAGCAGCCAAGATCTTAGCGGGGGACCTCCGAGCACCGGGGAGCTGTTTTTT. Translation: CASSQDLSGGPPSTGELFF.

This rearrangement joins TRBV10-3 to TRBJ2-3; TRBD2 agrees at 9 bases. The CDR3 is made up of 15 amino acids. J was trimmed by 5 bases and V by 3 bases; bases with no gene match: 6. The V gene's germline CDR1 is ENHRY and CDR2 SYGVKD. The CDR3 sequence: CAISEGGGAVDTQYF. The CDR3 bases are TGTGCCATCAGTGAAGGCGGGGGGGCCGTAGATACGCAGTATTTT.

This clonotype has only a few counts. This chain joins TRBV12-3 or TRBV12-4 and TRBJ2-1, with TRBD2 as a possible D gene (6 bases). V was shortened by 3 bases and J by 9 bases, with 15 bases between the two germline ends. The CDR3 consists of 14 residues. The CDR3 is CASSLSGLLGEQFF. In nucleotides, the CDR3 is TGTGCCAGCAGTTTGTCTGGACTATTGGGTGAGCAGTTCTTC.

The chain recombines TRBV12-3 or TRBV12-4 with TRBJ1-1, with TRBD1 identical over 8 bases. The CDR3 is 13 residues long. Trimming removed 10 bases from V and 3 bases from J; junction bases left unmatched: 7. The CDR3 spells CATSDRVYTEAFF. CDR3 sequence (DNA): TGTGCCACCTCGGACAGGGTATACACTGAAGCTTTCTTT.

This clonotype came up a few times. The rearrangement links TRBV12-3 or TRBV12-4 to TRBJ1-2; D is unresolved. This CDR3 is built from 14 residues. V lost 6 bases to trimming and J lost 8 bases, with 19 bases between them. The CDR3 DNA is TGTGCCAGCAGCCTCCGACGGCCGGTACTGGGCTACACCTTC. Residues: CASSLRRPVLGYTF.

The rearrangement joins TRBV5-1 to TRBJ2-2; TRBD2 agrees at 9 bases. This CDR3 has 14 residues. Per the germline V gene, CDR1 is SGHRS and CDR2 is YFSETQ. V trimming: 10 bases; J trimming: 1 base; junction bases outside the gene matches: 5. CDR3 sequence: CAAGGGRNTGELFF. For the CDR3, the DNA is TGCGCCGCGGGAGGGGGCCGGAACACCGGGGAGCTGTTTTTT.

This clonotype was counted only a few times. The rearrangement joins TRBV9 to TRBJ2-7; perhaps TRBD2 as D (6 bases). This CDR3 contains 15 residues. V gave up 0 bases and J gave up 3 bases, with 13 bases separating them. Germline CDR1 reads SGDLS; CDR2 reads YYNGEE. The CDR3 spells CASSVGSAGHYEQYF. CDR3 nucleotide sequence: TGTGCCAGCAGCGTAGGGTCGGCGGGGCACTACGAGCAGTACTTC. Filled out from reference TRBV9 and TRBJ2-7, the complete variable domain reads DSGVTQTPKHLITATGQRVTLRCSPRSGDLSVYWYQQSLDQGLQFLIQYYNGEERAKGNILERFSAQQFPDLHSELNLSSLELGDSALYFCASSVGSAGHYEQYFGPGTRLTVT.

This clonotype was seen a handful of times. The CDR3 DNA is TGTGCCAGCAGCTTAGGGGGGGGAAGATCCTACAATGAGCAGTTCTTC. As protein: CASSLGGGRSYNEQFF. The chain couples TRBV7-6 to TRBJ2-1; 7 positions match TRBD2. The CDR3 consists of 16 residues. V was pared by 1 base and J by 1 base, with 4 bases of the junction left unmatched. Germline CDR1 SGHVS, CDR2 FNYEAQ.

This clonotype has a count of ten or more. This chain uses TRBV15 with TRBJ2-2, with D perhaps TRBD1 (6 bases). This CDR3 spans 16 amino acids. Trimming cost V 0 bases and J 1 base, with 9 bases left between them. CDR1 LNHNV and CDR2 YYDKDF come from the germline V gene (reference sequence). The CDR3 sequence: CATSRDRTVNTGELFF. The CDR3 region has the DNA TGTGCCACCAGCAGAGATAGGACAGTGAACACCGGGGAGCTGTTTTTT.